This T cell receptor beta chain was sequenced during a study of shared clonotypes between healthy human individuals. The CDR3 is 13 amino acids. With V trimmed by 6 bases and J by 4 bases, 2 bases remained unmatched. Germline V CDR1 and CDR2: SNHLY, FYNNEI. On sorted subsets, replicate PCRs used 150 to 250 ng DNA, or around 30,000 T cell genomes. Original analysis: Sequence data from immunoSEQ were junction-only and lacked quality scores; consequently, filtering differed. Clones were read by immunoSEQ multiplex PCR, and TCRdb kept only the in-frame ones, dropping some. The V and J calls and the clone size are those of that table, but D and trimming were determined from the DNA. The sample contains about 1.5 million clones, 95% to 99% of which appear only once.

This receptor was obtained from a man between 25 and 39 years old in good health. This chain links TRBV2 with TRBJ2-5; 10 nucleotides agree with TRBD2. The sequencing sample was made of naive CD4+ T cells sorted from blood. Sample subset: CD45RA+ positively selected. The CDR3 region has the DNA TGTGCCAGCAGGAGACTAGCGGGAGAGACCCAGTACTTC. This gives the protein CASRRLAGETQYF.